This T cell receptor beta chain was captured by sequencing in a study of blood T cell repertoires in COVID-19. Study-level information: Specimens from acute and convalescent COVID-19 originated in the United States, Italy and Spain.

Sequencing was performed with immunoSEQ multiplex PCR; in TCRdb, only in-frame clones are kept and a portion is missing. The data hold some 52,000 clones, with roughly 87% observed a single time. This CDR3 has 16 amino acids. The germline V gene has CDR1 MDHEN and CDR2 SYDVKM. V dropped 1 base and J dropped 1 base, with 13 bases sitting between them. The chain uses TRBV28 and TRBJ1-2; maybe TRBD1 (6 bases). The source material was peripheral blood. This receptor was identified in a man in his 60s with active COVID-19. The CDR3 nucleotides are TGTGCCAGCAGTTTATTCCGGGACACGATTAACTATGGCTACACCTTC. It translates to CASSLFRDTINYGYTF.